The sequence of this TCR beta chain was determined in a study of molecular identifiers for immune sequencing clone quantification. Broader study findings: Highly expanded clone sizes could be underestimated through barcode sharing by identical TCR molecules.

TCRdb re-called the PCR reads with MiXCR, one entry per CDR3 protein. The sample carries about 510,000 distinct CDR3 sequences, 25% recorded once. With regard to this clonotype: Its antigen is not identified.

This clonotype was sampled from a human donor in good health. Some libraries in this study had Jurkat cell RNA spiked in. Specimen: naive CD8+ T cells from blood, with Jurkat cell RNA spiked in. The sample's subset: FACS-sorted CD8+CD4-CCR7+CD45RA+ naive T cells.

The CDR3 coding sequence is TGCGCCAGCAGCCCCACCATCAGCAATGAGCAGTTCTTC. Translation: CASSPTISNEQFF. The chain links TRBV4-3 to TRBJ2-1; D gene uncertain. Trimming shortened V by 4 bases and J by 6 bases, and 10 bases separated the two germline ends. Germline CDR1 is LGHNA and CDR2 is YSLEER. The CDR3 length is 13 residues.